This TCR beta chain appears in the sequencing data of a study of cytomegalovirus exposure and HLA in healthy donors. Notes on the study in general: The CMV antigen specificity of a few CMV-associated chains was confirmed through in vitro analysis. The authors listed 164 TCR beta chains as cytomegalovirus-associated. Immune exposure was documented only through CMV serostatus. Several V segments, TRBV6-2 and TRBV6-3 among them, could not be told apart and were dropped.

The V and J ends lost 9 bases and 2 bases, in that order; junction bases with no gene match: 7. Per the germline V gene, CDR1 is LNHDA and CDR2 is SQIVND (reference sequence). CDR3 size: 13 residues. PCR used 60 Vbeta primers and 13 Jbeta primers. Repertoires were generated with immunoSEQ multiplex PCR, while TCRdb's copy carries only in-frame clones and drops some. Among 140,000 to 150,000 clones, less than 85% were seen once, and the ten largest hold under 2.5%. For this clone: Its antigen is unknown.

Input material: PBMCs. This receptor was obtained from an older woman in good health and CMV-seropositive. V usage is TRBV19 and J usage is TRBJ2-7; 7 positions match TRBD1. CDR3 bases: TGTGCCAGCAACCCGACAGGGACCTACGAGCAGTACTTC. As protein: CASNPTGTYEQYF.